This T cell receptor beta chain appears in the sequencing data of a study of cytomegalovirus exposure and HLA in healthy donors. With 60 Vbeta and 13 Jbeta primers, the PCR was carried out. Data came from immunoSEQ multiplex PCR; TCRdb stores just in-frame clones and leaves some out. The data show some 65,000 clones, with about 75% seen just once and under 30% held by the top ten. The V and J ends lost 5 bases and 2 bases, in that order; junction bases with no gene match: 11. The CDR3 contains 17 residues. In germline, CDR1 is SEHNR, CDR2 FQNEAQ (reference sequence). This clone was seen a single time.

The chain employs TRBV7-9 and TRBJ2-4, with TRBD1 matching 8 bases. What was sequenced was PBMCs. The source of this sequence is a woman aged 40 to 49 in good health and CMV-seropositive. Written as DNA, the CDR3 is TGTGCCAGCAGCCCGGTGGACAGGGATGTGTCCAAAAACATTCAGTACTTC. Translation gives CASSPVDRDVSKNIQYF.